One and the same sample provided the 32 T cell receptor beta chains below, sequenced in a study of blood T cell repertoires in COVID-19. The data were produced by immunoSEQ multiplex PCR, yet TCRdb's version contains in-frame clones alone and is incomplete. The profile covers about 310,000 clones, with roughly 89% appearing a single time and over 9% taken by the ten largest. Sample: PBMCs or T cells enriched from blood (not recorded which). These receptors were taken from a young woman who had recovered from COVID-19.

The chain employs TRBV4-2 and TRBJ2-2; 11 nucleotides match TRBD2. CDR1 LGHNA and CDR2 YNFKEQ come from the germline V gene. Trimming at V came to 4 bases and at J to 6 bases, leaving 16 bases not matched to a gene. This CDR3 contains 19 residues. The CDR3 spells CASSPALLAGASGAGELFF. Here the CDR3 DNA reads TGTGCCAGCAGCCCCGCCCTACTAGCGGGAGCTTCGGGGGCCGGGGAGCTGTTTTTT.

This chain links TRBV4-2 with TRBJ2-7; 8 nucleotides agree with TRBD2. With 2 bases clipped from V and 5 bases from J, the junction kept 8 bases outside the gene matches. Germline V lookup: CDR1 LGHNA, CDR2 YNFKEQ. This CDR3 region has 15 residues. This chain's CDR3 is CASSQTGTRPDEQYF. CDR3 DNA: TGTGCCAGCAGCCAAACCGGGACTAGGCCCGACGAGCAGTACTTC.

The V gene is TRBV19, the J gene TRBJ2-1, with D possibly TRBD2 on 6 matching bases. Germline V gene data show CDR1 as LNHDA and CDR2 as SQIVND (reference sequence). This CDR3 has 17 residues. Trimming shortened V by 5 bases and J by 2 bases, and 19 bases separated the two germline ends. The CDR3 DNA follows: TGTGCCAGTAGTGTCTCCTTAGCGGCCCCCCCCTACAATGAGCAGTTCTTC. Encoded protein: CASSVSLAAPPYNEQFF.

The rearrangement links TRBV5-1 to TRBJ2-4; D is ambiguous. Germline V gives CDR1 SGHRS, CDR2 YFSETQ. This CDR3 is built from 14 residues. V gave up 0 bases and J gave up 4 bases, with 8 bases separating them. The CDR3 here is CASSLDGEKNIQYF. CDR3 coding DNA: TGCGCCAGCAGCTTGGATGGAGAAAAAAACATTCAGTACTTC.

The chain has TRBV5-1 and TRBJ1-5; D is ambiguous. The CDR3 loop spans 15 amino acids. V was pared by 0 bases and J by 0 bases, with 7 bases between. The germline gives CDR1 SGHRS, CDR2 YFSETQ. CDR3 residues: CASSLGPNSNQPQHF. In nucleotides, the CDR3 is TGCGCCAGCAGCTTGGGGCCCAATAGCAATCAGCCCCAGCATTTT.

This clone has just a few counts. The V and J genes are TRBV5-4 and TRBJ1-1; 10 bases are shared with TRBD1. The CDR3 is 17 amino acids. Germline V lookup: CDR1 SGHNT, CDR2 YYREEE (reference sequence). The V and J ends lost 0 bases and 1 base, in that order; junction bases with no gene match: 6. CDR3 amino acids: CASSLGQGARANTEAFF. The CDR3 DNA sequence: TGTGCCAGCAGCTTGGGACAGGGGGCGCGGGCGAACACTGAAGCTTTCTTT.

This chain joins TRBV7-9 and TRBJ1-1, with a tentative D call TRBD1 (5 bases). The CDR3 is made up of 15 amino acids. V was cut by 5 bases and J by 7 bases, with 20 bases left in between. Germline values: CDR1 SEHNR, CDR2 FQNEAQ (reference sequence). CDR3 in DNA: TGTGCCAGCAGCCCCACCACCCAGGGAGCGGGTGAAGCTTTCTTT. This encodes CASSPTTQGAGEAFF.

The genes are TRBV5-1 and TRBJ2-1; D is unclear. The CDR3 runs to 15 residues. The germline V and J ends were trimmed by 0 bases and 0 bases, with 7 bases remaining between them. Per germline, CDR1 SGHRS and CDR2 YFSETQ. CDR3 coding DNA: TGCGCCAGCAGCTTGGCGTCAGGCTCCTACAATGAGCAGTTCTTC. Protein: CASSLASGSYNEQFF.

V and J are TRBV28 and TRBJ2-3, with 7 positions matching TRBD2. V gave up 5 bases and J gave up 2 bases; unmatched junction bases: 7. The CDR3 loop spans 15 amino acids. Germline CDR1 is MDHEN and CDR2 is SYDVKM. The CDR3 coding sequence is TGTGCCAGCAGTCACTCAGCGGGACCCACAGATACGCAGTATTTT. Residues: CASSHSAGPTDTQYF.

J is TRBJ1-2 and V is TRBV19, with TRBD1 matching 7 bases. The CDR3 sequence is 15 residues long. V shed 0 bases and J 3 bases; nucleotides not matched to a gene: 4. Germline V gene sequence: CDR1 LNHDA, CDR2 SQIVND (reference sequence). CDR3 bases: TGTGCCAGTAGTATAGATGGCAGGGGGTACTATGGCTACACCTTC. This gives the protein CASSIDGRGYYGYTF. The full variable domain, completed using reference TRBV19 and TRBJ1-2, is DGGITQSPKYLFRKEGQNVTLSCEQNLNHDAMYWYRQDPGQGLRLIYYSQIVNDFQKGDIAEGYSVSREKKESFPLTVTSAQKNPTAFYLCASSIDGRGYYGYTFGSGTRLTVV.

V is TRBV30 and J is TRBJ1-2; D may be TRBD1 (6 bases). This CDR3 comprises 14 residues. CDR1 and CDR2 (germline): GTSNPN, SVGIG (reference sequence). V was pared by 4 bases and J by 8 bases, with 20 bases between. The CDR3 DNA follows: TGTGCCTGGACCCTACAGGGCGAAGGCGGAGGCTACACCTTC. It is translated as CAWTLQGEGGGYTF.

This sequence joins TRBV5-1 and TRBJ2-7, with 7 bases fitting TRBD1. V shed 5 bases and J 6 bases; nucleotides not matched to a gene: 14. Germline loops: CDR1 SGHRS, CDR2 YFSETQ. The CDR3 extends over 15 amino acids. The CDR3 here is CASSKLGQPNGEQYF. The DNA for the CDR3 is TGCGCCAGCAGTAAGCTGGGACAGCCTAACGGCGAGCAGTACTTC. Looking up the rest from reference TRBV5-1 and TRBJ2-7 gives the full variable domain: KAGVTQTPRYLIKTRGQQVTLSCSPISGHRSVSWYQQTPGQGLQFLFEYFSETQRNKGNFPGRFSGRQFSNSRSEMNVSTLELGDSALYLCASSKLGQPNGEQYFGPGTRLTVT.

The chain combines TRBV5-1 with TRBJ2-3, with a weak D call TRBD2 (5 bases). Trimming removed 6 bases from V and 0 bases from J, with 11 bases in between. Germline assignment: CDR1 SGHRS and CDR2 YFSETQ. This CDR3 contains 14 residues. Here the CDR3 reads CASTSGTSTDTQYF. For the CDR3, the DNA is TGCGCCAGCACCAGCGGTACTAGCACAGATACGCAGTATTTT. The full variable domain, with the rest looked up from reference TRBV5-1 and TRBJ2-3, is KAGVTQTPRYLIKTRGQQVTLSCSPISGHRSVSWYQQTPGQGLQFLFEYFSETQRNKGNFPGRFSGRQFSNSRSEMNVSTLELGDSALYLCASTSGTSTDTQYFGPGTRLTVL.

The CDR3 DNA reads TGTGCCAGCAGCGGACGGGGAGATGGCTACACCTTC. Protein: CASSGRGDGYTF. The J gene is TRBJ1-2, the V gene TRBV13; no reliable D call. Germline lookup yields CDR1 PRHDT and CDR2 FYEKMQ (reference sequence). V shed 5 bases and J shed 6 bases, with 10 bases lying between them. There are 12 residues in the CDR3. The full variable domain, its missing parts supplied by reference TRBV13 and TRBJ1-2, is AAGVIQSPRHLIKEKRETATLKCYPIPRHDTVYWYQQGPGQDPQFLISFYEKMQSDKGSIPDRFSAQQFSDYHSELNMSSLELGDSALYFCASSGRGDGYTFGSGTRLTVV.

This chain links TRBV5-6 with TRBJ2-3, with D tentatively TRBD1 (6 bases). This CDR3 spans 14 amino acids. The V and J ends lost 0 bases and 5 bases respectively, with 10 bases between them. In germline, CDR1 is SGHDT, CDR2 YYEEEE. The CDR3, as DNA: TGTGCCAGCAGCTTGGAAACAGGGAAAGATACGCAGTATTTT. Translated, it gives CASSLETGKDTQYF.

The V gene is TRBV5-8, the J gene TRBJ1-5; 7 positions match TRBD1. With 4 bases clipped from V and 9 bases from J, the junction kept 16 bases outside the gene matches. The CDR3 runs to 16 residues. The germline V gene encodes CDR1 SGHTS and CDR2 YDEGEE. The CDR3 nucleotides are TGTGCCAGCAGCCCCGCTCCATACAGGGGCTCGGGGCCCCAGCATTTT. It encodes CASSPAPYRGSGPQHF.

The CDR3 DNA sequence: TGCAGTGCTAGTATTAAACGGGGCACAGATACGCAGTATTTT. Translation: CSASIKRGTDTQYF. The chain is built from TRBV20-1 and TRBJ2-3; D is unresolved. CDR3 length: 14 amino acids. Germline assignment: CDR1 DFQATT and CDR2 SNEGSKA (reference sequence). Trimming shortened V by 3 bases and J by 1 base, and 11 bases separated the two germline ends.

The J gene is TRBJ2-3, the V gene TRBV27; the D is unclear. Trimming removed 6 bases from V and 9 bases from J, with 10 bases in between. The CDR3 has 11 residues. Germline V gene lookup returns CDR1 MNHEY and CDR2 SMNVEV (reference sequence). The CDR3 sequence: CASRGPTTQYF. CDR3 in DNA: TGTGCCAGCAGGGGCCCTACAACGCAGTATTTT.

V usage is TRBV29-1 and J usage is TRBJ2-3, with no clear D. V was cut by 3 bases and J by 6 bases, with 7 bases left in between. Germline V gives CDR1 SQVTM, CDR2 ANQGSEA. The CDR3 has 11 amino acids. CDR3 amino acids: CSVEQHDTQYF. CDR3 DNA: TGCAGCGTTGAGCAACACGATACGCAGTATTTT.

The chain has TRBV20-1 and TRBJ1-2; D gene ambiguous. Trimming shortened V by 3 bases and J by 4 bases, and 15 bases separated the two germline ends. The CDR3 totals 14 residues. The germline gives CDR1 DFQATT, CDR2 SNEGSKA (reference sequence). The CDR3 here is CSASFTAGGYGYTF. The DNA for the CDR3 is TGCAGTGCTAGTTTCACAGCGGGTGGCTATGGCTACACCTTC.

This clone was recorded once. The V gene is TRBV6-5, the J gene TRBJ2-1; 9 positions agree with TRBD2. The CDR3 has 15 residues. Germline CDR1 is MNHEY and CDR2 is SVGAGI. After removal of 6 bases from V and 9 bases from J, the junction contained 12 bases not matched to a gene. CDR3 loop: CASSAFWREGGEQFF. The CDR3 coding sequence is TGTGCCAGCAGCGCCTTTTGGCGGGAGGGTGGTGAGCAGTTCTTC.

This rearrangement joins TRBV27 to TRBJ1-2; perhaps TRBD1 as D (6 bases). CDR1 and CDR2 from the germline V gene are MNHEY and SMNVEV (reference sequence). Trimming stripped 3 bases from V and 3 bases from J, with 11 bases between. There are 14 residues in the CDR3. The CDR3 reads CASSLLAGDYGYTF. In DNA form, the CDR3 reads TGTGCCAGCAGTTTGTTGGCAGGGGACTATGGCTACACCTTC.

This chain joins TRBV15 and TRBJ2-1; tentatively, D is TRBD2 (5 bases). V shed 0 bases and J shed 4 bases, with 13 bases lying between them. Per germline, CDR1 LNHNV and CDR2 YYDKDF (reference sequence). CDR3 length: 16 residues. As DNA, the CDR3 is TGTGCCACCAGCAGAGACGGACTGAAGAATTACAATGAGCAGTTCTTC. It yields the protein CATSRDGLKNYNEQFF.

The chain is built from TRBV2 and TRBJ1-2; D is undetermined. The germline V gene encodes CDR1 SNHLY and CDR2 FYNNEI. V lost 2 bases, J lost 6 bases, and 13 bases lay in between. The CDR3 totals 14 residues. CDR3: CASSEREAGDGYTF. CDR3 coding DNA: TGTGCCAGCAGTGAAAGGGAAGCGGGAGATGGCTACACCTTC. The full variable domain, completed using reference TRBV2 and TRBJ1-2, is EPEVTQTPSHQVTQMGQEVILRCVPISNHLYFYWYRQILGQKVEFLVSFYNNEISEKSEIFDDQFSVERPDGSNFTLKIRSTKLEDSAMYFCASSEREAGDGYTFGSGTRLTVV.

The CDR3: CASIARGYYNSPLHF. The DNA for the CDR3 is TGTGCCAGCATAGCCAGGGGGTACTATAATTCACCCCTCCACTTT. The J gene is TRBJ1-6, the V gene TRBV28; 7 bases are a match to TRBD1. J lost 3 bases, V lost 7 bases, and 6 bases had no gene match. CDR3 size: 15 residues. Germline lookup yields CDR1 MDHEN and CDR2 SYDVKM.

In this sample, this clone turned up once. This chain joins TRBV6-6 and TRBJ1-1; 7 bases line up with TRBD1. Looked up from germline, CDR1 is MNHNY and CDR2 is SVGAGI (reference sequence). Unmatched junction bases numbered 8, after V lost 10 bases and J lost 3 bases. This CDR3 contains 13 residues. The CDR3 region is CATTTTGDTEAFF. CDR3 nucleotides: TGTGCCACAACGACTACAGGGGACACTGAAGCTTTCTTT.

The chain recombines TRBV4-1 with TRBJ2-4; TRBD1 might be the D (7 bases). This CDR3 is built from 17 residues. Trimming left V 1 base short and J 0 bases short, with 13 bases between. The germline V gene encodes CDR1 MGHRA and CDR2 YSYEKL. CDR3 nucleotides: TGCGCCAGCAGCCAAGCTCCAGGGGGACTAGCCAAAAACATTCAGTACTTC. Translation: CASSQAPGGLAKNIQYF.

The genes are TRBV19 and TRBJ2-1; D is unresolved. From germline, CDR1 is LNHDA and CDR2 SQIVND (reference sequence). The ends were cut back, 1 base at V and 6 bases at J, with 10 bases in the middle. The CDR3 sequence is 14 residues long. The CDR3 loop is CASSIVTAVNEQFF. CDR3 DNA sequence: TGTGCCAGTAGTATAGTTACCGCGGTCAATGAGCAGTTCTTC.

The rearrangement links TRBV7-9 to TRBJ2-7, with 7 bases lining up with TRBD1. The V and J ends lost 1 base and 5 bases, in that order; junction bases with no gene match: 5. This CDR3 is 14 amino acids long. The germline V gene encodes CDR1 SEHNR and CDR2 FQNEAQ (reference sequence). The CDR3 sequence: CASSLGQGRHEQYF. In nucleotides, the CDR3 is TGTGCCAGCAGCTTAGGACAGGGACGACACGAGCAGTACTTC.

The chain links TRBV3-1 (or the pseudogene TRBV3-2) to TRBJ2-7; tentatively, D is TRBD1 (6 bases). In germline, CDR1 is LGHDT, CDR2 YNNKEL (reference sequence). The CDR3 consists of 16 residues. Trimming cost V 0 bases and J 5 bases, with 17 bases left between them. The CDR3 sequence: CASSQELWDTSNEQYF. Here the CDR3 DNA reads TGTGCCAGCAGCCAAGAGTTGTGGGACACGTCGAACGAGCAGTACTTC.

The DNA for the CDR3 is TGTGCCAGCAGGGGGCGAGAATTCTCTGGAAACACCATATATTTT. Translated, it gives CASRGREFSGNTIYF. This rearrangement joins TRBV2 to TRBJ1-3; weak D call: TRBD1 (5 bases). The CDR3 runs 15 residues. V was clipped by 6 bases and J by 0 bases, with 12 bases between them. Germline V gene data show CDR1 as SNHLY and CDR2 as FYNNEI.

V usage is TRBV7-9 and J usage is TRBJ2-3; possibly TRBD2 for D (5 bases). The CDR3 length is 17 residues. Deletions cut 1 base from V and 1 base from J, with 15 bases between. Germline V gives CDR1 SEHNR, CDR2 FQNEAQ (reference sequence). The CDR3 spells CASSLDEGFLGTDTQYF. The CDR3 nucleotides read TGTGCCAGCAGCTTAGATGAGGGTTTTTTAGGCACAGATACGCAGTATTTT.